The TCR beta chain described here comes from a study of OX40 agonist ivuxolimab in advanced cancers. The CDR3 has 14 residues. With 8 bases removed from V and 1 base from J, the gap between germline ends came to 14 bases. Germline CDR1 SNHLY, CDR2 FYNNEI. The table came from immunoSEQ multiplex PCR; TCRdb's copy has only in-frame clones and leaves some out. Seen here are 50,000 or so clones, roughly four fifths observed once, and the top ten hold approximately 0.7%. The TCR originated in an adult with an advanced solid tumor such as melanoma, head and neck, liver or kidney cancer. Sample: CD4+ or CD8+ T cells sorted from blood, taken in a trial of the OX40 agonist ivuxolimab. The V call is TRBV2, the J call TRBJ1-1, with D possibly TRBD1 on 6 matching bases. This CDR3 is CASGQTGSNTEAFF. The CDR3 DNA follows: TGTGCCAGCGGTCAGACAGGCTCGAACACTGAAGCTTTCTTT.